This T cell receptor (beta chain) was captured in a study of shared clonotypes between healthy human individuals. Study outcomes and limitations: Several donors shared about 4.8% of their naive CD4 clonotypes. There were few donors, and this limited the genetic and exposure-history diversity represented. Incomplete sequencing of sorted subsets was indicated by rarefaction despite large depth.

Assay: immunoSEQ multiplex PCR; the TCRdb copy retains only in-frame clones and omits some. The repertoire includes around 2,000,000 clones, approximately 94% of them detected once, and more than 1.5% sits in the top ten. Worth noting for this clone: The antigen is undetermined.

Naive CD8 cells, CD45RO-negative and positively selected for CCR7, excluded terminally differentiated effector memory CD45RA+ cells. Per germline, CDR1 MDHEN and CDR2 SYDVKM. The V gene lost 6 bases and the J gene lost 2 bases, with 11 bases spanning the gap. The CDR3 sequence is 13 residues long. The chain recombines TRBV28 with TRBJ2-7; D not resolved. The source is a man between 18 and 29 years old in good health. Some clones in this sample may be carry-over from other donors' samples. Sequencing used naive CD8+ T cells from PBMCs. The CDR3 spells CASRLDGTYEQYF. The CDR3 DNA reads as TGTGCCAGCAGGCTAGACGGAACCTACGAGCAGTACTTC.